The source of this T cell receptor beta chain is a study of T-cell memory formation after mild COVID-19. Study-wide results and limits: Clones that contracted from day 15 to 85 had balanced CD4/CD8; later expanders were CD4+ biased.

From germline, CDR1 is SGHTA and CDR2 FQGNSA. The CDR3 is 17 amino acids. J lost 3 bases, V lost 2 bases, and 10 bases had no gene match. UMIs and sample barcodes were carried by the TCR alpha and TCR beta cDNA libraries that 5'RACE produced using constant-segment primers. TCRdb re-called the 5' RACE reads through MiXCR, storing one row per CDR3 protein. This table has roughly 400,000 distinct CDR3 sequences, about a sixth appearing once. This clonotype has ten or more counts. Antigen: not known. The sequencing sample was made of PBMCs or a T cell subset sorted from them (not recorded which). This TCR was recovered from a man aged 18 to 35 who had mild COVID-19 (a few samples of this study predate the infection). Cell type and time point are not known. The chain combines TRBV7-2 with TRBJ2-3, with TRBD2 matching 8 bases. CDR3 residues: CASSLTRGGGQTDTQYF. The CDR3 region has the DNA TGTGCCAGCAGCTTAACTCGGGGCGGGGGGCAGACAGATACGCAGTATTTT.